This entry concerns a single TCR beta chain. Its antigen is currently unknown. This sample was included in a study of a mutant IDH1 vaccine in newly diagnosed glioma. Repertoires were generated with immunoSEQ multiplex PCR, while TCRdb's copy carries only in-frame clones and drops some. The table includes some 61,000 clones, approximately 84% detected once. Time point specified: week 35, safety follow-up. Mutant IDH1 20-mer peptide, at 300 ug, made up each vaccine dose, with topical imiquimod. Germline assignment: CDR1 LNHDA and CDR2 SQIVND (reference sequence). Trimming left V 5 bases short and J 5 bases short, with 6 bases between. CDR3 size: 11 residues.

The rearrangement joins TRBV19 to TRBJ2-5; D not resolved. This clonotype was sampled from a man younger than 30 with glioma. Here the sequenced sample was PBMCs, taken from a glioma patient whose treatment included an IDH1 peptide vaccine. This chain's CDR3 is CASSAAETQYF. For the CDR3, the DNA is TGTGCCAGTAGTGCAGCGGAGACCCAGTACTTC.